This T cell receptor beta chain comes out of a study of blood T cell repertoires in COVID-19. At the level of the study: Spain, Italy and the United States supplied samples that represented acute and convalescent COVID-19. Nucleic acid was either cDNA or gDNA, and it came from T cells, B-cell-depleted T cells, or PBMCs.

Concerning this clone itself: At one boundary the junction diverges from the germline segment, which might be a read error.

Germline assignment: CDR1 SGHNT and CDR2 YYREEE (reference sequence). The CDR3 has 15 residues. Original processing notes: Estimates of nucleated cell counts were drawn from the amplification of reference gene primers. The repertoire was sequenced with immunoSEQ multiplex PCR; TCRdb's copy has only in-frame clones and lacks some. That table supplies the V and J calls and clone size; D and trimming were determined from the DNA. The data hold roughly 63,000 clones, with more than 60% observed a single time. This TCR was recovered from a human donor in a cohort sampled during active COVID-19. The sequenced sample was peripheral blood. The rearrangement joins TRBV5-4 to TRBJ2-2; tentatively, D is TRBD2 (6 bases). The CDR3 DNA is TGTGCCAGCAGGTTGGGTAGCGGCACCCCCGGGGAGCTGTTTTTT. It translates to CASRLGSGTPGELFF. Full variable domain (rest looked up from reference TRBV5-4 and TRBJ2-2): ETGVTQSPTHLIKTRGQQVTLRCSSQSGHNTVSWYQQALGQGPQFIFQYYREEENGRGNFPPRFSGLQFPNYSSELNVNALELDDSALYLCASRLGSGTPGELFFGEGSRLTVL.